Below, one TCR beta chain is given with its context. The data belong to a study of blood T cell repertoires in COVID-19. Sequenced by immunoSEQ multiplex PCR; TCRdb stores in-frame clones only, minus some. Of some 120,000 clones in the sample, more than 75% were seen once. V lost 4 bases, J lost 6 bases, and 7 bases stayed unmatched. The CDR3 extends over 16 amino acids. Germline V lookup: CDR1 SGHTA, CDR2 FQGNSA. What was sequenced was peripheral blood. The chain uses TRBV7-2 and TRBJ2-1; 12 bases align to TRBD2. This receptor was taken from a man in his fifties with acute or convalescent COVID-19. The CDR3 spells CASSSQTSGSFNEQFF. The DNA for the CDR3 is TGTGCCAGCAGCTCCCAGACTAGCGGGAGTTTCAATGAGCAGTTCTTC.